A selection of T cell receptor beta chains follows, all from one sample in a study of blood T cell repertoires in COVID-19. The protocol was immunoSEQ multiplex PCR, while the TCRdb copy is restricted to in-frame clones and leaves out a portion. The data hold about 45,000 clones, with roughly 88% observed a single time. Specimen: peripheral blood. These receptors originate from a woman older than 75 with acute or convalescent COVID-19. CDR3s include the opening cysteine and the closing phenylalanine or tryptophan. The D gene is left open where the match is weak. Size tells how often a clone was seen (once, few, many) or the class of an expanded clone, and some rows leave it out.

V: TRBV5-1; D: NA; size: NA; J: TRBJ2-5; DNA: TGCGCCAGCAGCTTCAGAACCCCTCCAGAGACCCAGTACTTC; CDR3: CASSFRTPPETQYF
V: TRBV30; D: TRBD1; size: NA; J: TRBJ1-1; DNA: TGTGCCTGGACCTCCCCCTCGACAGGGAAGTACACTGAAGCTTTCTTT; CDR3: CAWTSPSTGKYTEAFF
V: TRBV11-2; D: NA; size: few; J: TRBJ2-5; DNA: TGTGCCAGCAGCCAGCGGGTCTACCAAGAGACCCAGTACTTC; CDR3: CASSQRVYQETQYF
V: TRBV7-9; D: TRBD2; size: NA; J: TRBJ2-2; DNA: TGTGCCAGCAGCAACCGAGCGGGAGAGGCGAACACCGGGGAGCTGTTTTTT; CDR3: CASSNRAGEANTGELFF
V: TRBV18; D: NA; size: few; J: TRBJ2-1; DNA: TGTGCCAGCTCACCACCCTGGGGAGAGAGCTCCTACAATGAGCAGTTCTTC; CDR3: CASSPPWGESSYNEQFF
V: TRBV10-3; D: TRBD1; size: many; J: TRBJ1-1; DNA: TGTGCCATAAGCCCCGGGACAGGGGACGCTTTCTTT; CDR3: CAISPGTGDAFF
V: TRBV19; D: TRBD2; size: NA; J: TRBJ2-1; DNA: TGTGCCAGTAGGACTAGCGGGACCCTCGGTGAGCAGTTCTTC; CDR3: CASRTSGTLGEQFF
V: TRBV27; D: TRBD1; size: NA; J: TRBJ2-1; DNA: TGTGCCAGCAGTCCGCCGGACAGGATCTACAATGAGCAGTTCTTC; CDR3: CASSPPDRIYNEQFF
V: TRBV7-9; D: NA; size: NA; J: TRBJ1-4; DNA: TGTGCCAGCAGCTCCGGAGACCCCGGAGTTTGGGAAAAACTGTTTTTT; CDR3: CASSSGDPGVWEKLFF
V: TRBV7-9; D: TRBD1; size: once; J: TRBJ2-2; DNA: TGTGCCAGCAGCTTAGGGACAGGACCTCGGGGCGGGGAGCTGTTTTTT; CDR3: CASSLGTGPRGGELFF
V: TRBV19; D: NA; size: NA; J: TRBJ2-5; DNA: TGTGCCAGTAGTATCGGAGGAGGAAATGGAGAGACCCAGTACTTC; CDR3: CASSIGGGNGETQYF
V: TRBV5-1; D: TRBD2; size: few; J: TRBJ2-1; DNA: TGCGCCAGCAGGCTAGCGGGTAGCTCCTACAATGAGCAGTTCTTC; CDR3: CASRLAGSSYNEQFF
V: TRBV12-3/TRBV12-4; D: NA; size: NA; J: TRBJ1-2; DNA: TGTGCCAGCAGTTTAAGCAGGGTCTATGGCTACACCTTC; CDR3: CASSLSRVYGYTF
V: TRBV19; D: TRBD1; size: few; J: TRBJ2-7; DNA: TGTGCCAGTAGTATCCAGGGGACAGGGGAGGTCGAGCAGTACTTC; CDR3: CASSIQGTGEVEQYF
V: TRBV7-6; D: NA; size: NA; J: TRBJ1-5; DNA: TGTGCCAGCAGCCCGGGAGGGGGAGGAGATCAGCCCCAGCATTTT; CDR3: CASSPGGGGDQPQHF
V: TRBV5-1; D: TRBD2; size: NA; J: TRBJ2-3; DNA: TGCGCCAGCAGCACGGGACTCCTAGCGGCCAGCACAGATACGCAGTATTTT; CDR3: CASSTGLLAASTDTQYF
V: TRBV5-1; D: TRBD1; size: NA; J: TRBJ2-3; DNA: TGCGCCAGCAGCCTGGGACAGGGTGGAGCAGATACGCAGTATTTT; CDR3: CASSLGQGGADTQYF
V: TRBV2; D: NA; size: NA; J: TRBJ2-7; DNA: TGTGCCAGCGCACAGGGTTACGAGCAGTACTTC; CDR3: CASAQGYEQYF
V: TRBV6-6; D: TRBD1; size: NA; J: TRBJ1-1; DNA: TGTGCCAGCATCCTGGACAGGGTAGGCACTGAAGCTTTCTTT; CDR3: CASILDRVGTEAFF
V: TRBV27; D: TRBD2; size: NA; J: TRBJ2-1; DNA: TGTGCCAGCAGTATTACTCCCTGGACTAGCGGGATCAATAATGAGCAGTTCTTC; CDR3: CASSITPWTSGINNEQFF
V: TRBV29-1; D: NA; size: NA; J: TRBJ1-1; DNA: TGCAGCGTTGAACCGACACTGAACACTGAAGCTTTCTTT; CDR3: CSVEPTLNTEAFF
V: TRBV2; D: TRBD1; size: NA; J: TRBJ2-5; DNA: TGTGCCAGCAGTGGGCAGGGGGCATTGGAGACCCAGTACTTC; CDR3: CASSGQGALETQYF
V: TRBV6-5; D: TRBD2; size: few; J: TRBJ2-2; DNA: TGTGCCAGCGGGACTAGCGCCGCGGGGACCGGGGAGCTGTTTTTT; CDR3: CASGTSAAGTGELFF
V: TRBV28; D: TRBD2; size: NA; J: TRBJ2-7; DNA: TGTGCCAGCAGTTTAGACGGACTAGCCTACGAGCAGTACTTC; CDR3: CASSLDGLAYEQYF
V: TRBV7-2; D: TRBD1; size: NA; J: TRBJ2-1; DNA: TGTGCCAGCATCAATGAAAGACAGGGCCATTACAATGAGCAGTTCTTC; CDR3: CASINERQGHYNEQFF
V: TRBV10-1; D: TRBD1; size: NA; J: TRBJ2-7; DNA: TGCGCCAGCAGTGCCGGGACAGGCCGCTGGGAGCAGTACTTC; CDR3: CASSAGTGRWEQYF